The table lists the clone carrying this TCR beta chain with a few counts. Its target is unknown. RNA transcripts yielded amplified TCR beta CDR3 regions. First-round RT-PCR of the TCR CDR3 relied on the HTBI primer set. One entry per CDR3 protein results from TCRdb running MiXCR on the multiplex PCR reads. The repertoire holds around 700,000 distinct CDR3 sequences, with around a sixth as singletons. Losses at the gene ends were 6 bases for V and 1 base for J; bases not matched to a gene: 4. Germline lookup yields CDR1 MNHNS and CDR2 SASEGT. This CDR3 is 15 amino acids long. These data come from a study of T cells in Graves' hyperthyroidism and ophthalmopathy. Diagnostic decisions used clinical symptoms, serum thyroxine and TRAb, thyroid ultrasound and orbital computed tomography. Regarding the study as a whole: Ophthalmopathy was told apart from stable hyperthyroidism by a 13 V-J model.

The gene calls are TRBV6-1 and TRBJ1-5; 9 bases align to TRBD1. Sequences were obtained from blood. The TCR was taken from a woman between 45 and 65 years old with Graves' hyperthyroidism that later progressed to Graves' ophthalmopathy. In DNA form, the CDR3 reads TGTGCCAGCAGGAGACAGGGGGGGAGCAATCAGCCCCAGCATTTT. It translates to CASRRQGGSNQPQHF.